This entry features one TCR beta chain sequence. The data were taken from a study of blood T cell repertoires in COVID-19. V lost 3 bases, J lost 8 bases, and 16 bases stayed unmatched. The V gene's germline CDR1 is LGHDT and CDR2 YNNKEL (reference sequence). The CDR3 contains 17 residues. Assay: immunoSEQ multiplex PCR; the TCRdb copy retains only in-frame clones and omits some. Among 99,000 or so clones listed, roughly 86% were seen once. Sequenced input: peripheral blood. This receptor was identified in a woman aged 55-75 years in a cohort sampled during active or convalescent COVID-19. The J gene is TRBJ1-2, the V gene TRBV3-1 (or the pseudogene TRBV3-2), with 9 bases aligning to TRBD1. The CDR3 DNA is TGTGCCAGCAGCCATATCGGCGGGACAGGGCACCATGGAGGCTACACCTTC. It yields the protein CASSHIGGTGHHGGYTF.